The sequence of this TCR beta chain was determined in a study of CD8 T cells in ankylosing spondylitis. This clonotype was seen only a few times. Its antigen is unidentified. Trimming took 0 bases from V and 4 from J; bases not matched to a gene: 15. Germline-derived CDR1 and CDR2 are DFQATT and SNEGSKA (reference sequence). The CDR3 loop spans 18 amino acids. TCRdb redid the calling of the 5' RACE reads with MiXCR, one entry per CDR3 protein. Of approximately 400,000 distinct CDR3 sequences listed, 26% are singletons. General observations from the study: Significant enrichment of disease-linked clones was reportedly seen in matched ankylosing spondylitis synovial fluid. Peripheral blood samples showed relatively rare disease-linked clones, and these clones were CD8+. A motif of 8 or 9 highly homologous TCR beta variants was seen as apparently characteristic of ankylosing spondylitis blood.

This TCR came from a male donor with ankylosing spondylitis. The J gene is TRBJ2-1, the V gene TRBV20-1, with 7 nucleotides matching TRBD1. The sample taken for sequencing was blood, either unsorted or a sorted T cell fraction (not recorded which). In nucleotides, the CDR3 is TGCAGTGCTAGAGATGCGACAACAACGACAGGGACATACAATGAGCAGTTCTTC. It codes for CSARDATTTTGTYNEQFF.